The subject of this entry is one T cell receptor beta chain. This clone was counted a few times. Its antigen is unknown. No qualities accompany the bases; no much larger clone lies one base away. The immunoSEQ platform was used to sequence TCR beta CDR3 regions at survey depth. The QIAamp DNA micro kit was used to extract genomic DNA from every cultured and uncultured CD8+ T cell population. As for the original processing: Samples with under 5,000 productive reads were excluded, and this exclusion removed about 6% of the roughly 75 HIV peptide-stimulated cultures. A MANAFEST web app trimmed sequences to CDR3 and removed nonproductive sequences, CDR3s under 5 amino acids, and those not starting C or ending F/W. For a clonotype to count as antigen-specific, the clonotype had to expand relative to the no-peptide control in at least 2 of 3 replicates at FDR 0.01, and only within one epitope family. In addition, a specific clonotype needed a frequency at least fivefold higher than in wells stimulated with peptides from other epitope families. The clones in this table, taken by TCRdb from immuneACCESS, are in-frame only. Not every clone is retained; where verified, under half of the shortfall comes from an unresolved V gene, and the cause of the rest is unknown. V, J and clone size are those of that table, while D and trimming were read from the DNA. The sample profile shows fewer than 6,500 clones; 66% of them were found once. The ten top clones hold approximately 40% of the sample.

The EasySep Human CD8+ T Cell Enrichment Kit was used on day 10 to isolate CD8+ T cells from every culture. The sample belongs to a study of CD8 T cell repertoires and HIV-1 epitope variants (dated by TCRdb to the early 2020s). About the full investigation: Twenty-five peptides representing autologous and known Gag and Nef epitope variants were each used to stimulate T cells in separate culture wells. The control conditions were a CMV, EBV and flu peptide pool, the Ebola AY9 epitope as a negative control, and a well with no peptide. Tested epitopes included three Gag epitope families and Nef HW9 and YT9. T cells were enriched using the EasySep Human T Cell Enrichment Kit and then co-cultured with an equal number of autologous T cell-negative cells acting as antigen-presenting cells. The cultures were grown for less than 11 days in IMDM with gentamicin, and half of the media was changed on days 3 and 7 with IL-2, IL-7 and IL-15 added. A 1M T cell aliquot was kept as an uncultured baseline condition, separate from the 83 T cell cultures. Running each culture condition in triplicate, except for one peptide done in duplicate, gave a total of some 91 T cell cultures. Points the paper makes about the study in general: The assay identified only TCR beta chains and indicated proliferation to antigen, not T cell function or cytokine profile. Nine or ten antigen-specific TCR beta clonotypes were identified, of which six appeared to be cross-reactive for autologous or known escape epitope variants. A handful of clonotypes recognized the Nef KF9 family and one clonotype recognized the HW9 family, while no responses were seen to the TAALDMSHF plasma variant.

V and J lose 8 bases and 5 bases, and a span of 19 bases separates them. Per the germline V gene, WSHSY is the CDR1 and SAAADI is the CDR2. From the cysteine up to the phenylalanine, the CDR3 has a length of 14 residues. Only the CDR3 portion is preserved as DNA: 42 bases, with reading frame beginning at the first base. Rearrangement joined TRBV10-2 to TRBJ2-7; the D gene cannot be named for sure. The material sequenced was cultured CD8+ T cells derived from PBMCs. The TCR sequence derives from a male donor with HIV. The DNA sequence follows: TGCGCCAGCGCCCCAGGCAGCCTTTGGGACGAGCAGTACTTC. It translates as CASAPGSLWDEQYF.